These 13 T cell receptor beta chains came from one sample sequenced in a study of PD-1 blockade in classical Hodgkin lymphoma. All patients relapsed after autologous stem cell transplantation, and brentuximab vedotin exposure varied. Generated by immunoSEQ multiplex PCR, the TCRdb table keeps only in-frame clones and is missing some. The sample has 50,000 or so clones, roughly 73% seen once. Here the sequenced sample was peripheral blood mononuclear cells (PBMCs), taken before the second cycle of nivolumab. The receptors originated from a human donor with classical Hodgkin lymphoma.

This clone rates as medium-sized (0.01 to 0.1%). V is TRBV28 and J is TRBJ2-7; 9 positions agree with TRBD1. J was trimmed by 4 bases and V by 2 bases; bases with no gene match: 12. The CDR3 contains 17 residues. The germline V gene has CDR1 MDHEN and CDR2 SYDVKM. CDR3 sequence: CASSLLRGGTGWYEQYF. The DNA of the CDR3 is TGTGCCAGCAGTTTACTACGCGGCGGGACAGGGTGGTACGAGCAGTACTTC.

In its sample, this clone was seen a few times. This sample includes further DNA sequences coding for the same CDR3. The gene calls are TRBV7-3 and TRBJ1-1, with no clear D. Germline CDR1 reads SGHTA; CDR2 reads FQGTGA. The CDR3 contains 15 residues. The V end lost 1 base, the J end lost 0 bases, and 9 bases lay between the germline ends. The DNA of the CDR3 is TGTGCCAGCAGCTTAAAGGGAGCCATGAACACTGAAGCTTTCTTT. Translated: CASSLKGAMNTEAFF. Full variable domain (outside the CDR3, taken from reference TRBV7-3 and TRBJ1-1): GAGVSQTPSNKVTEKGKYVELRCDPISGHTALYWYRQSLGQGPEFLIYFQGTGAADDSGLPNDRFFAVRPEGSVSTLKIQRTERGDSAVYLCASSLKGAMNTEAFFGQGTRLTVV.

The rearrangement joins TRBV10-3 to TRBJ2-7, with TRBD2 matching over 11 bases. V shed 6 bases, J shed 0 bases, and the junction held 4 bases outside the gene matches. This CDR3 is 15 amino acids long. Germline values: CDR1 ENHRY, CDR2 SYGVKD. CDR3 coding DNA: TGTGCCATCAGGATAACTAGCGGGAGCTCCTACGAGCAGTACTTC. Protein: CAIRITSGSSYEQYF.

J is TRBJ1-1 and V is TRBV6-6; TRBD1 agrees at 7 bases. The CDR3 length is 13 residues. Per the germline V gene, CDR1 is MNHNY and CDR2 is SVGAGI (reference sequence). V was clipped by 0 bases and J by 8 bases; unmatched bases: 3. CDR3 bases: TGTGCCAGCAGTTACTCGCTGACAGGGGAAGCTTTCTTT. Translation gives CASSYSLTGEAFF.

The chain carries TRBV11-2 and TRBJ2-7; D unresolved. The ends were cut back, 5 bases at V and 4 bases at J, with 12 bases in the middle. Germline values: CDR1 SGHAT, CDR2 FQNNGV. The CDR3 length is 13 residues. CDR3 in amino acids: CASSGRNEYEQYF. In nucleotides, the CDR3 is TGTGCCAGCAGCGGCCGGAATGAATACGAGCAGTACTTC. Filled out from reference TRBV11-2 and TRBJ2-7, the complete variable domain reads EAGVAQSPRYKIIEKRQSVAFWCNPISGHATLYWYQQILGQGPKLLIQFQNNGVVDDSQLPKDRFSAERLKGVDSTLKIQPAKLEDSAVYLCASSGRNEYEQYFGPGTRLTVT.

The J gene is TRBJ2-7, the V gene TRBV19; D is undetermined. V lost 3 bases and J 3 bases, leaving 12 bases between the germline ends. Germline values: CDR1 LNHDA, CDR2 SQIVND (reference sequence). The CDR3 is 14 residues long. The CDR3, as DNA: TGTGCCAGTAGTATTGGCGGCACCCTCTACGAGCAGTACTTC. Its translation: CASSIGGTLYEQYF.

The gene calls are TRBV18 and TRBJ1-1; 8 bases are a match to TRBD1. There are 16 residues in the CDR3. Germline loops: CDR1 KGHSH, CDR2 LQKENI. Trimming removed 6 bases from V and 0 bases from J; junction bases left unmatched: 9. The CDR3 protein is CASSPWTGRMNTEAFF. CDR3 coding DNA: TGTGCCAGCTCCCCATGGACAGGGCGGATGAACACTGAAGCTTTCTTT.

The CDR3 DNA reads as TGTGCCTGGAGGGGACTGTATGGGGGTGGCTACACCTTC. Translated, it gives CAWRGLYGGGYTF. The genes are TRBV30 and TRBJ1-2, with D perhaps TRBD1 (5 bases). Trimming shortened V by 3 bases and J by 7 bases, and 15 bases separated the two germline ends. The germline V gene has CDR1 GTSNPN and CDR2 SVGIG (reference sequence). This CDR3 is 13 amino acids long. Supplemented by reference TRBV30 and TRBJ1-2, the full variable domain reads SQTIHQWPATLVQPVGSPLSLECTVEGTSNPNLYWYRQAAGRGLQLLFYSVGIGQISSEVPQNLSASRPQDRQFILSSKKLLLSDSGFYLCAWRGLYGGGYTFGSGTRLTVV.

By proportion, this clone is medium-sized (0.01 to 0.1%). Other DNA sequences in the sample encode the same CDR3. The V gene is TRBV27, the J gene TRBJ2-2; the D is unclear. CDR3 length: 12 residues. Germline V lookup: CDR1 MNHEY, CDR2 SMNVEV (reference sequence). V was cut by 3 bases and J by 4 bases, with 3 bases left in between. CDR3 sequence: CASSFSTGELFF. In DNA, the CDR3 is TGTGCCAGCAGTTTTAGCACCGGGGAGCTGTTTTTT.

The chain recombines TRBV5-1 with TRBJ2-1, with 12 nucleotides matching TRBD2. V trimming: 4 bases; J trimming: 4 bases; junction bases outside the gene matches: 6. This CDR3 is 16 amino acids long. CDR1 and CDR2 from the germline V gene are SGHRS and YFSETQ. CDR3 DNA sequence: TGCGCCAGCAGCCCCGGGACTAGCGGGCCTTACAATGAGCAGTTCTTC. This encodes CASSPGTSGPYNEQFF.

The chain's CDR3 is CASSLGTGQETQYF. CDR3 sequence (DNA): TGTGCCAGCAGCTTAGGGACAGGGCAAGAGACCCAGTACTTC. The J gene is TRBJ2-5, the V gene TRBV7-3; TRBD1 aligns across 9 bases. Germline CDR1 is SGHTA and CDR2 is FQGTGA. V gave up 2 bases and J gave up 2 bases; unmatched junction bases: 0. This CDR3 has 14 residues.

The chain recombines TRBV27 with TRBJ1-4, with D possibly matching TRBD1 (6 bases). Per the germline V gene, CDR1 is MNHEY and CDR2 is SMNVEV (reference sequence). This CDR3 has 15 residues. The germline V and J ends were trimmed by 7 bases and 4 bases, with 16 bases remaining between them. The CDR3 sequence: CASKFRGAGNEKLFF. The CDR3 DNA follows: TGTGCCAGCAAGTTTCGGGGGGCAGGTAATGAAAAACTGTTTTTT. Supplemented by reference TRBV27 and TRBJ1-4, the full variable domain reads EAQVTQNPRYLITVTGKKLTVTCSQNMNHEYMSWYRQDPGLGLRQIYYSMNVEVTDKGDVPEGYKVSRKEKRNFPLILESPSPNQTSLYFCASKFRGAGNEKLFFGSGTQLSVL.

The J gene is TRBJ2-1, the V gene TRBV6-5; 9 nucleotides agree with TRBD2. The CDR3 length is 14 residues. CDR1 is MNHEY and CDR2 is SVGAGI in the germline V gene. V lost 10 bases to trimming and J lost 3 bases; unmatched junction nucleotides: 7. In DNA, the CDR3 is TGTGCCACCGCGGGTAGCGGGAGCTACAATGAGCAGTTCTTC. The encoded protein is CATAGSGSYNEQFF.